Only a few counts were recorded for the clone carrying this TCR beta chain. The antigen is not known. The CDR3 sequence is 13 residues long. V lost 5 bases to trimming and J lost 3 bases; unmatched junction nucleotides: 6. Germline CDR1 is DFQATT and CDR2 is SNEGSKA (reference sequence). The data originate from a study of post-analysis software for immune sequencing data. At the level of the study: The cohort encompassed relapsing-remitting, secondary progressive and progressive-relapsing multiple sclerosis disease courses. Study findings and constraints: A few TRBV segments appeared more often in patients than in controls, and TRBV5-6, TRBV5-1 and TRBV20-1 were among these. Patients with multiple sclerosis recorded significantly lower normalized Chao1 diversity than controls, the study found.

Presence of unique molecular identifiers characterized the TCR beta cDNA libraries. TCRdb reanalysed the PCR reads using MiXCR and keeps one entry per CDR3 protein. The sample comprises approximately 630,000 distinct CDR3 sequences, approximately 60% of which are singletons, and about 11% rests with the top ten. Sequencing input: blood. The chain couples TRBV20-1 to TRBJ1-2; 7 nucleotides line up with TRBD1. The clonotype originates from a girl aged 2-10 years with multiple sclerosis. The CDR3 region is CSAPTGLDYGYTF. DNA of the CDR3: TGCAGTGCTCCGACAGGGCTGGACTATGGCTACACCTTC.